This is a list of T cell receptor beta chains from one sample in a study of T cell responses to AZD1222 COVID-19 vaccine. Only in-frame clones appear in the TCRdb table, and some are missing; sequencing was by immunoSEQ multiplex PCR. The sample shows roughly 150,000 clones, 85% to 90% of them seen only once. The material sequenced was peripheral blood, taken on day 0 of AZD1222 vaccination. The source of these receptors is an adult in good health. Both conserved end residues are part of each CDR3. D genes are given only for firm matches. Clone size is not always given. Where it is, it says once, few, many or a class for expanded clones.

clone_size,v_call,j_call,d_call,cdr3_nt,cdr3_aa
.,TRBV6-2/TRBV6-3,TRBJ1-6,.,TGTGCCAGCAGTCTCGACGAGGATTCACCCCTCCACTTT,CASSLDEDSPLHF
.,TRBV6-1,TRBJ2-7,.,TGTGCCAGCAGTGATACTACAGGGTTCGAGCAGTACTTC,CASSDTTGFEQYF
.,TRBV18,TRBJ1-1,.,TGTGCCAGCTCCACCGAAATTAGTGGCACTGAAGCTTTCTTT,CASSTEISGTEAFF
many,TRBV6-2/TRBV6-3,TRBJ1-5,.,TGTGCCAGCAGTGCACAGGGTTGGGAGCCCCAGCATTTT,CASSAQGWEPQHF
.,TRBV19,TRBJ1-6,.,TGTGCCAGTAGCCCGAGGGGGGAAAATTCACCCCTCCACTTT,CASSPRGENSPLHF
.,TRBV11-1,TRBJ2-1,.,TGTGCCAGCAGCTTAGAACAGTACAATGAGCAGTTCTTC,CASSLEQYNEQFF
.,TRBV19,TRBJ2-3,TRBD1,TGTGCCAGTAGTCCGGGACAGGGGGCGGCTACGCAGTATTTT,CASSPGQGAATQYF
.,TRBV6-5,TRBJ1-2,.,TGTGCCAGCAGCATCCAGGGATTTGGGGGCTACACCTTC,CASSIQGFGGYTF
few,TRBV19,TRBJ1-3,.,TGTGCCACCTACGTTACGACAAGAAACACCATATATTTT,CATYVTTRNTIYF
once,TRBV5-1,TRBJ1-4,.,TGCGCCAGCAGCGTAGGGGGATTGGCCGAAAAACTGTTTTTT,CASSVGGLAEKLFF
.,TRBV29-1,TRBJ2-3,TRBD1,TGCAGCGTTGACAGGGGGCTCACAGATACGCAGTATTTT,CSVDRGLTDTQYF
.,TRBV6-2/TRBV6-3,TRBJ2-3,TRBD2,TGTGCCAGCAGTTACTCGTTGATCCAGCGGGGGTCCCGCGGGACGCAGTATTTT,CASSYSLIQRGSRGTQYF
.,TRBV28,TRBJ2-7,.,TGTGCCAGCAGTCCAAGCTCCTACGAGCAGTACTTC,CASSPSSYEQYF
few,TRBV28,TRBJ1-1,.,TGTGCCAGCAGTTTATTCTCTTCGGGAAACACTGAAGCTTTCTTT,CASSLFSSGNTEAFF
once,TRBV4-3,TRBJ2-2,.,TGCGCCAGCAGCCGTGCGGGGGAGCTGTTTTTT,CASSRAGELFF
.,TRBV18,TRBJ1-1,.,TGTGCCAGCTCACTCCCTCCGGGGGGCACTGAAGCTTTCTTT,CASSLPPGGTEAFF
.,TRBV30,TRBJ1-3,.,TGTGCCTGGAGTGGGGGAAACACCATATATTTT,CAWSGGNTIYF
.,TRBV2,TRBJ2-5,.,TGTGCCAGCAGTGTGATGTCCGGCGGCGACTTC,CASSVMSGGDF
.,TRBV13,TRBJ1-2,TRBD1,TGTGCCAGCAGCCGAAGGGACAGGTATTATGGCTACACCTTC,CASSRRDRYYGYTF
many,TRBV9,TRBJ2-2,.,TGTGCCAGCAGCCTCCCCGGGGAGCTGTTTTTT,CASSLPGELFF
.,TRBV9,TRBJ2-2,TRBD1,TGTGCCAGCAGCGTAAGTCCTAGGACAGGGCCGAACACCGGGGAGCTGTTTTTT,CASSVSPRTGPNTGELFF